Listed below are T cell receptor beta chains from one sample, sequenced in a study of post-analysis software for immune sequencing data. TCRdb re-derived calls from the PCR reads in MiXCR, one entry per CDR3 protein. The sample shows hundreds of thousands of distinct CDR3 sequences, roughly 40% of them seen only once. The sequenced sample was blood. These receptors were collected from a girl aged 5 to 17 with multiple sclerosis. Each CDR3 is given with its conserved first and last residue. The D gene is left open where the match is weak. Clone size appears in some rows only: once, few, many, or a class for an expanded clone.

clone_size,v_call,d_call,j_call,cdr3_nt,cdr3_aa
NA,TRBV21-1,NA,TRBJ2-1,TGTGCCAGCAGCAAACCATTCCCAGCCGGACAGGGGTACAATGAGCAGTTCTTC,CASSKPFPAGQGYNEQFF
few,TRBV12-3/TRBV12-4,NA,TRBJ2-1,TGTGCCAGCAGACCTCGAGACTGGGCCTACAATGAGCAGTTCTTC,CASRPRDWAYNEQFF
few,TRBV20-1,NA,TRBJ1-1,TGCAGTGCTAGTAAGGGGGAGGACGGCACTGAAGCTTTCTTT,CSASKGEDGTEAFF
NA,TRBV5-1,NA,TRBJ2-1,TGCGCCAGCAGCTTGGAGGTGACTGGCTCCAATGAGCAGTTCTTC,CASSLEVTGSNEQFF
NA,TRBV6-2/TRBV6-3,TRBD2,TRBJ2-3,TGTGCCAGCAGTTTGCCTAGCGGGGGCGAGGTAGATACGCAGTATTTT,CASSLPSGGEVDTQYF
NA,TRBV28,TRBD1,TRBJ2-1,TGTGCCAGCAGGCACCCGGGACAGGTGGCCTACAATGAGCAGTTCTTC,CASRHPGQVAYNEQFF
many,TRBV12-3/TRBV12-4,NA,TRBJ1-2,TGTGCCAGCAGTTCGCCCGACAGCACCTATGGCTACACCTTC,CASSSPDSTYGYTF
few,TRBV10-1,NA,TRBJ2-5,TGCGCCAGCAGCGCCTCAGGACAGTCACAAGAGACCCAGTACTTC,CASSASGQSQETQYF
NA,TRBV24-1,TRBD1,TRBJ2-1,TGTGCCACCAGTACCGGGACAGGACTTTCCTACAATGAGCAGTTCTTC,CATSTGTGLSYNEQFF
few,TRBV29-1,NA,TRBJ2-7,TGCAGCGTTGGGCGGGACTCCGAGCAGTACTTC,CSVGRDSEQYF
NA,TRBV12-3/TRBV12-4,NA,TRBJ1-1,TGTGCCAGCTTTTCCCGTGGACATTGGAACACTGAAGCTTTCTTT,CASFSRGHWNTEAFF
NA,TRBV6-2/TRBV6-3,NA,TRBJ2-3,TGTGCCACCACGGGACAAGGATTGAAGTCTAGCACAGATACGCAGTATTTT,CATTGQGLKSSTDTQYF
NA,TRBV28,TRBD2,TRBJ2-1,TGTGCCAGCAGTTCGACTAGCGGGAGGGGATATGAGCAGTTCTTC,CASSSTSGRGYEQFF
NA,TRBV20-1,TRBD2,TRBJ2-3,TGCAGTGCTAGAGATCCGGCGGGAGTAGGGCCAGATACGCAGTATTTT,CSARDPAGVGPDTQYF
NA,TRBV5-1,TRBD1,TRBJ2-1,TGCGCCAGCAGCACAGGACAGGCGAAAGGCAATGAGCAGTTCTTC,CASSTGQAKGNEQFF
NA,TRBV7-2,NA,TRBJ2-7,TGTGCCAGCAGCTTTAAGGCCCGGGCCTACGAGCAGTACTTC,CASSFKARAYEQYF
once,TRBV6-1,NA,TRBJ2-5,TGTGCCAGCAAGAAGTTCCAAGAGACCCAGTACTTC,CASKKFQETQYF
few,TRBV7-6,NA,TRBJ1-1,TGTGCCAGCAGCTTATTATTACCCCGGAAGGACCGCACTGAAGCTTTCTTT,CASSLLLPRKDRTEAFF
few,TRBV11-2,TRBD1,TRBJ1-2,TGTGCCAGCAGCTTTTCACAGGGGATCTATGGCTACACCTTC,CASSFSQGIYGYTF
few,TRBV4-2,NA,TRBJ1-2,TGTGCCAGCAGCATGGGGGGACGCCGACGGCTTGGCTACACCTTC,CASSMGGRRRLGYTF
few,TRBV12-3/TRBV12-4,NA,TRBJ2-5,TGTGCCAGCAGTTTATATAGGGATGGGACCCAGTACTTC,CASSLYRDGTQYF
few,TRBV13,TRBD2,TRBJ2-1,TGTGCCAGCAGCTCTCCAGGGGGACTAGCGGGAGGGCCTGCTAATGAGCAGTTCTTC,CASSSPGGLAGGPANEQFF
few,TRBV4-1,NA,TRBJ2-1,TGCGCCAGCTCCCAGTGGGGGGCCTTTATCAATGAGCAGTTCTTC,CASSQWGAFINEQFF
few,TRBV11-3,NA,TRBJ1-1,TGTGCCAGCAGCTTATCCGGGGCCACTGAAGCTTTCTTT,CASSLSGATEAFF
NA,TRBV28,NA,TRBJ2-3,TGTGCCAGCAGTCGGGGACACTCCCAAAGCACAGATACGCAGTATTTT,CASSRGHSQSTDTQYF
NA,TRBV29-1,TRBD1,TRBJ2-7,TGCAGCGTTGAGGCTCCGACAGGGGGATATGGCGAGCAGTACTTC,CSVEAPTGGYGEQYF
few,TRBV11-2,NA,TRBJ2-3,TGTGCCAGCAGCTTAGGGACGGATTACTACACAGATACGCAGTATTTT,CASSLGTDYYTDTQYF
NA,TRBV12-3/TRBV12-4,NA,TRBJ1-1,TGTGCCAGCAGTTTATCAGGGGAATATGCTGAAGCTTTCTTT,CASSLSGEYAEAFF
NA,TRBV7-9,NA,TRBJ1-6,TGTGCCACTCTACCCGCTCCGGGAACAATCTCACCCCTCCACTTT,CATLPAPGTISPLHF
NA,TRBV7-9,NA,TRBJ2-7,TGTGCCAGCAGCTTCTCAAACACCTACGAGCAGTACTTC,CASSFSNTYEQYF
NA,TRBV20-1,NA,TRBJ2-1,TGCAGTGCTAGAGCAGCCGCACAGCGGTTCTTC,CSARAAAQRFF
few,TRBV7-9,TRBD1,TRBJ2-6,TGTGCCAGCAGTGATACAGGGGGCAGAGGGGCCAACGTCCTGACTTTC,CASSDTGGRGANVLTF